Detailed here is one TCR beta chain. The record originates from a study of blood T cell repertoires in COVID-19. Study-level background: Sources were T cells, B-cell-depleted T cells, or PBMCs; the material itself was cDNA or gDNA.

Between the trimmed V and J ends, which lost 0 bases and 7 bases, there was a span of 4 bases. The CDR3 totals 12 residues. Germline CDR1 SGHRS, CDR2 YFSETQ. Per the original data handling: Cell counts per sample came from amplifying reference gene primers. The assay was immunoSEQ multiplex PCR, and TCRdb's table has in-frame clones only and misses some. That table is the source of V, J and clone size, and D and trimming were worked out from the DNA. The top ten hold roughly 8.6% of the sample, which has roughly 200,000 clones, 65% to 85% seen once. Specimen: peripheral blood. The clonotype comes from a man in his forties with active or convalescent COVID-19. The chain employs TRBV5-1 and TRBJ2-2, with unresolved D. The CDR3 sequence is CASSLAGGELFF. CDR3 in DNA: TGCGCCAGCAGCTTGGCGGGCGGGGAGCTGTTTTTT.